This T cell receptor (beta chain) was captured by sequencing in a study of T cells in Graves' hyperthyroidism and ophthalmopathy. Individuals with ophthalmopathy presented a Clinical Activity Score of at least 3, a NOSPECS grade of at least 4 and a duration under 3 months. The ends were cut back, 5 bases at V and 2 bases at J, with 22 bases in the middle. The CDR3 consists of 17 residues. Findings and caveats of the study: Most thyroid clonotypes expanded above 0.001 appeared in blood too. Prediction of ophthalmopathy progression came a median around 6 months pre-onset.

Amplification yielded TCR beta CDR3 regions, with RNA transcripts as the source. TCR CDR3 underwent first-round RT-PCR with the HTBI primer set. TCRdb reanalysed the multiplex PCR reads using MiXCR and keeps one entry per CDR3 protein. The sample lists about 520,000 distinct CDR3 sequences, roughly 24% seen once, with around 11% in the top ten. This clonotype has a count of ten or more. Its matching antigen is unknown. The receptor was isolated from a woman in her twenties or thirties with Graves' ophthalmopathy. Sequencing was done on a sample of blood. The chain has TRBV12-3 or TRBV12-4 and TRBJ2-7; D is undetermined. The chain's CDR3 is CASSEEGPSPKAYEQYF. The CDR3 DNA reads as TGTGCCAGCAGTGAAGAAGGACCTTCACCAAAGGCCTACGAGCAGTACTTC.